These 8 T cell receptor beta chains originate from one sample sequenced in a study of response to subunit inactivated influenza vaccine. MiXCR was run by TCRdb on the RT-PCR reads, yielding one entry per CDR3 protein. The table includes approximately 300,000 distinct CDR3 sequences, roughly 22% detected once. This material consisted of PBMCs from blood, taken approximately 22 months after vaccination. These TCRs come from a man aged 45 to 70 who received an inactivated influenza vaccine.

About this clonotype itself: The junction and the germline gene differ at one end; a read error may be behind it. This chain joins TRBV5-3 and TRBJ2-7; no definite D call. TRBV5-3 is assigned to the ORF class and has an uncertain function. This CDR3 spans 14 amino acids. CDR3 loop: CASSFQTESYEQYF. CDR3 nucleotide sequence: TGTGCCAGCAGCTTTCAGACGGAATCCTACGAGCAGTACTTC.

This chain links TRBV6-1 with TRBJ1-2, with D hard to call. The CDR3 covers 13 residues. Trimming shortened V by 6 bases and J by 5 bases, and 13 bases separated the two germline ends. Germline V gene data show CDR1 as MNHNS and CDR2 as SASEGT. CDR3 region: CASRFQDGYGYTF. The CDR3 region has the DNA TGTGCCAGCAGATTTCAGGACGGTTATGGCTACACCTTC.

The chain uses TRBV10-3 and TRBJ1-2; D gene ambiguous. Trimming pared 4 bases from V and 7 bases from J, leaving 10 bases between. Germline-derived CDR1 and CDR2 are ENHRY and SYGVKD. This CDR3 is built from 12 residues. CDR3 in amino acids: CAISVGFGGYTF. CDR3 DNA sequence: TGTGCCATCAGTGTAGGGTTCGGTGGCTACACCTTC.

CDR3 nucleotide sequence: TGTGCCATTAGGCCCCCAGGGACAGCAAACACCGGGGAGCTGTTTTTT. Translated: CAIRPPGTANTGELFF. The chain carries TRBV12-3 or TRBV12-4 and TRBJ2-2, with TRBD1 matching 7 bases. The CDR3 has 16 residues. The junction had 13 bases not matched to a gene; V was cut back by 10 bases and J by 2 bases.

This clonotype has ten or more counts. The CDR3 protein is CASSQVGKGNEKLFF. CDR3 DNA sequence: TGCGCCAGCAGCCAAGTTGGAAAGGGTAATGAAAAACTGTTTTTT. The V call is TRBV4-3, the J call TRBJ1-4; D gene unclear. Germline loops: CDR1 LGHNA, CDR2 YSLEER. The CDR3 spans 15 residues. The germline V and J ends were trimmed by 1 base and 4 bases, with 10 bases remaining between them.

The gene calls are TRBV2 and TRBJ2-7, with no clear D. Germline CDR1 SNHLY, CDR2 FYNNEI. This CDR3 spans 14 amino acids. Trimming took off 3 bases at V and 9 bases at J, with 18 bases between the two ends. The CDR3 region is CASSDQGSVVAQYF. Written as DNA, the CDR3 is TGTGCCAGCAGTGACCAAGGGTCGGTGGTCGCGCAGTACTTC.

This clonotype was seen a few times. The rearrangement joins TRBV27 to TRBJ2-2; D is unresolved. The CDR3 totals 11 residues. CDR1 is MNHEY and CDR2 is SMNVEV in the germline V gene (reference sequence). Trimming shortened V by 4 bases and J by 6 bases, and 3 bases separated the two germline ends. CDR3 nucleotides: TGTGCCAGCAGTTATGCCGGGGAGCTGTTTTTT. Residues: CASSYAGELFF.

This chain links TRBV7-6 with TRBJ2-7; tentatively, D is TRBD2 (6 bases). CDR3 length: 15 residues. Germline V gene sequence: CDR1 SGHVS, CDR2 FNYEAQ. The ends were cut back, 5 bases at V and 5 bases at J, with 19 bases in the middle. The CDR3 is CASSPRLGGRDEQYF. In DNA, the CDR3 is TGTGCCAGCAGCCCCCGCTTGGGAGGCCGGGACGAGCAGTACTTC. The full variable domain, with the rest looked up from reference TRBV7-6 and TRBJ2-7, is GAGVSQSPRYKVTKRGQDVALRCDPISGHVSLYWYRQALGQGPEFLTYFNYEAQQDKSGLPNDRFSAERPEGSISTLTIQRTEQRDSAMYRCASSPRLGGRDEQYFGPGTRLTVT.